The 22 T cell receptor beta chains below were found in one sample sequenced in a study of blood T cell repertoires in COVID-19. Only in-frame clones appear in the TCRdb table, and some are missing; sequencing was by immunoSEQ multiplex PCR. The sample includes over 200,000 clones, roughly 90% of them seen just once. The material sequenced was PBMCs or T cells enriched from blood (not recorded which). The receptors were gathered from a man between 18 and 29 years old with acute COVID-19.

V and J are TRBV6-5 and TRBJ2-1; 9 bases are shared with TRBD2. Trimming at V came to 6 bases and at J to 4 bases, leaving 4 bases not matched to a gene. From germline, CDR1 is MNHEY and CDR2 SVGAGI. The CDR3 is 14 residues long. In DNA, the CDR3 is TGTGCCAGCAGCGAGCGGGAGGCTTACAATGAGCAGTTCTTC. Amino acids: CASSEREAYNEQFF.

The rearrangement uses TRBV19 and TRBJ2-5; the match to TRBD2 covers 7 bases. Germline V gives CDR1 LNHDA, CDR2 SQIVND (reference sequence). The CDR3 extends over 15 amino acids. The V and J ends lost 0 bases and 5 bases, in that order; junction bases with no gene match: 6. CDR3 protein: CASSIETGGRETQYF. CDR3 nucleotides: TGTGCCAGTAGTATAGAGACGGGAGGAAGGGAGACCCAGTACTTC.

CDR3 loop: CASSRQGAYEQYF. The CDR3 nucleotides are TGTGCCAGTAGCAGACAGGGCGCCTACGAGCAGTACTTC. This chain uses TRBV19 with TRBJ2-7; 7 nucleotides match TRBD1. The CDR3 spans 13 residues. Germline V gene lookup returns CDR1 LNHDA and CDR2 SQIVND (reference sequence). With V trimmed by 6 bases and J by 2 bases, 4 bases remained unmatched.

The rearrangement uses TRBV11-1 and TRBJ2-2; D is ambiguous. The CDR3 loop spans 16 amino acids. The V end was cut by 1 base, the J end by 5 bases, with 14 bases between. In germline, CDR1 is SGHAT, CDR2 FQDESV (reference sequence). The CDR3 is CASSLDSPHGTGELFF. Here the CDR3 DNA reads TGTGCCAGCAGCTTAGATAGCCCCCACGGGACCGGGGAGCTGTTTTTT. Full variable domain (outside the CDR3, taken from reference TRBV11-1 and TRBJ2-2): EAEVAQSPRYKITEKSQAVAFWCDPISGHATLYWYRQILGQGPELLVQFQDESVVDDSQLPKDRFSAERLKGVDSTLKIQPAELGDSAMYLCASSLDSPHGTGELFFGEGSRLTVL.

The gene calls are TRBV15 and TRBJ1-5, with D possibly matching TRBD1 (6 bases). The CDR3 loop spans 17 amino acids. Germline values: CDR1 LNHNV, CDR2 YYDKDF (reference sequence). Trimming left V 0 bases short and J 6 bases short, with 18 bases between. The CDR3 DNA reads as TGTGCCACCAGCAGAGACTTTGGGGGCGAGTGGAGTCAGCCCCAGCATTTT. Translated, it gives CATSRDFGGEWSQPQHF.

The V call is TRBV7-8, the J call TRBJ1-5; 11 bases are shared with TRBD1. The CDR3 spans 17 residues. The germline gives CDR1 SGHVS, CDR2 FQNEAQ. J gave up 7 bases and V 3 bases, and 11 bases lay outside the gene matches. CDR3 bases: TGTGCCAGCAGCTTCCTTGTGGACAGGGGGCTCGGGCAGCCCCAGCATTTT. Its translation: CASSFLVDRGLGQPQHF.

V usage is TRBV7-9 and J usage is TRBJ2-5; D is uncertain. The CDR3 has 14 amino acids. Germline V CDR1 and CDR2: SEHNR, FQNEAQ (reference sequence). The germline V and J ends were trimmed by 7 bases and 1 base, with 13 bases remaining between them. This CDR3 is CASTPHDTQETQYF. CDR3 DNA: TGTGCCAGCACCCCCCATGACACCCAAGAGACCCAGTACTTC.

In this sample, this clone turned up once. The CDR3, as DNA: TGTGCCAGTAGTCTGCAGGGGATCCAAGAGACCCAGTACTTC. It specifies CASSLQGIQETQYF. The V call is TRBV19, the J call TRBJ2-5; a weak D match, TRBD1 (6 bases). Germline V lookup: CDR1 LNHDA, CDR2 SQIVND (reference sequence). This CDR3 comprises 14 residues. The V gene lost 5 bases and the J gene lost 1 base, with 11 bases spanning the gap. Together with reference TRBV19 and TRBJ2-5, the CDR3 gives the full variable domain: DGGITQSPKYLFRKEGQNVTLSCEQNLNHDAMYWYRQDPGQGLRLIYYSQIVNDFQKGDIAEGYSVSREKKESFPLTVTSAQKNPTAFYLCASSLQGIQETQYFGPGTRLLVL.

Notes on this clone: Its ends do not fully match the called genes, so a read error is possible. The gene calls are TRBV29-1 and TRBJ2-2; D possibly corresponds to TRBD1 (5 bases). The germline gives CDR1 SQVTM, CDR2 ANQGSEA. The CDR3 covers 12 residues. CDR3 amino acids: CSVEARAGELFF. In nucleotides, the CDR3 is TGCAGCGTCGAAGCCAGGGCAGGGGAGCTGTTTTTT.

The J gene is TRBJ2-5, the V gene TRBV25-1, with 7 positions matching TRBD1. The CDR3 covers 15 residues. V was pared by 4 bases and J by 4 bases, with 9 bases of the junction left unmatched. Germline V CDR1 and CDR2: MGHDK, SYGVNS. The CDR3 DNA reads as TGTGCCAGCAGTGGGACAGGTGCGATGAGAGAGACCCAGTACTTC. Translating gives CASSGTGAMRETQYF.

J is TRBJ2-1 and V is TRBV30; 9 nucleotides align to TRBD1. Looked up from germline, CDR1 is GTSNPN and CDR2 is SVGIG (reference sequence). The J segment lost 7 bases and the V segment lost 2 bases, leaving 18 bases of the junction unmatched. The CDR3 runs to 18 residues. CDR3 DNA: TGTGCCTGGAGTCTGTCCCGGGACAGGGTAAGCTGGAGAAATGAGCAGTTCTTC. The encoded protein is CAWSLSRDRVSWRNEQFF.

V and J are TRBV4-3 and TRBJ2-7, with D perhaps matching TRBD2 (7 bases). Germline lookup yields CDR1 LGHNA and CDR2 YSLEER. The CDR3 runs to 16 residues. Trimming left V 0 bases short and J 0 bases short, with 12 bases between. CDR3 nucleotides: TGCGCCAGCAGCCAAGAAGGGGGGGACAACTCCTACGAGCAGTACTTC. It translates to CASSQEGGDNSYEQYF.

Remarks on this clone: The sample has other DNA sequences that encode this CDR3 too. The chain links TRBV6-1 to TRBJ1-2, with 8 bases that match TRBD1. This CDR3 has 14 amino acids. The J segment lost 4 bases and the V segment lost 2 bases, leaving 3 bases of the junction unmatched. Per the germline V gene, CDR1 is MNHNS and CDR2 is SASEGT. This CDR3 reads CASSEQGAGYGYTF. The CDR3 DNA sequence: TGTGCCAGCAGTGAACAGGGGGCAGGCTATGGCTACACCTTC.

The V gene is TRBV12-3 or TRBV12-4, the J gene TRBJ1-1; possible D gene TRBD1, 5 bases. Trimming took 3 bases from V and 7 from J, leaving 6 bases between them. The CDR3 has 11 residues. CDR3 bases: TGTGCCAGCAGTTTCAGGGTTGAAGCTTTCTTT. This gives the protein CASSFRVEAFF.

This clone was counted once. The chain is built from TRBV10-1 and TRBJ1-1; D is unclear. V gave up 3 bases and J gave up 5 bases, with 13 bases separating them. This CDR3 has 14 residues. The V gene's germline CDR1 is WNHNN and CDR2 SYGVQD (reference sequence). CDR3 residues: CASSEDNGLTEAFF. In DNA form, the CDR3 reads TGCGCCAGCAGTGAAGATAACGGTCTGACTGAAGCTTTCTTT.

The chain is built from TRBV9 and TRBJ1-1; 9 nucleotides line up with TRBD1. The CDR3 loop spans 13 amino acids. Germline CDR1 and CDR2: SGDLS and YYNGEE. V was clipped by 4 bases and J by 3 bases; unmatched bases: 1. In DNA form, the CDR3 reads TGTGCCAGCAGCCGGGACAGGGACACTGAAGCTTTCTTT. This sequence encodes CASSRDRDTEAFF.

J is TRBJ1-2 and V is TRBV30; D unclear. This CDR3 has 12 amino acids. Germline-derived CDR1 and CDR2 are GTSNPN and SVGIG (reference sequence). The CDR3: CAFILGLGGYTF. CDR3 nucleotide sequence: TGTGCTTTTATCTTGGGCCTCGGAGGCTACACCTTC. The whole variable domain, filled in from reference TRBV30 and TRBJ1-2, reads SQTIHQWPATLVQPVGSPLSLECTVEGTSNPNLYWYRQAAGRGLQLLFYSVGIGQISSEVPQNLSASRPQDRQFILSSKKLLLSDSGFYLCAFILGLGGYTFGSGTRLTVV.

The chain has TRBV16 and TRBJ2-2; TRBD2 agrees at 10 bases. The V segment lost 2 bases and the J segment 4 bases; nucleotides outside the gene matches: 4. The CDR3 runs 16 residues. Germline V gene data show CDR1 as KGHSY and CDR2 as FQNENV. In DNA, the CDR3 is TGTGCCAGCAGCCAAGGGCTAGCGGGAGTCACCGGGGAGCTGTTTTTT. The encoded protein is CASSQGLAGVTGELFF.

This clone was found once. The CDR3 here is CASSFYSIKSTDTQYF. DNA for the CDR3: TGTGCCAGCAGTTTCTATAGCATAAAGAGCACAGATACGCAGTATTTT. This rearrangement joins TRBV28 to TRBJ2-3; D gene ambiguous. This CDR3 is 16 amino acids long. V was shortened by 3 bases and J by 0 bases, with 13 bases between the two germline ends. Germline values: CDR1 MDHEN, CDR2 SYDVKM.

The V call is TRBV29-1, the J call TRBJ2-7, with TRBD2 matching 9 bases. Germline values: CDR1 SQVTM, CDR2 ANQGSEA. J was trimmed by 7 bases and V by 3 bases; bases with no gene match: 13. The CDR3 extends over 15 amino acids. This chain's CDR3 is CSVDSGGLRVGEQYF. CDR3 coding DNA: TGCAGCGTTGATAGCGGGGGATTACGAGTTGGTGAGCAGTACTTC.

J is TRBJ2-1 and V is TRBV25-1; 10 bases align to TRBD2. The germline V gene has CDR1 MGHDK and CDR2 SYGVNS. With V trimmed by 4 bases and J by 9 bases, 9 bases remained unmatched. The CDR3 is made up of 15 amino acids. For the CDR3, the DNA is TGTGCCAGCAGTGCTGAGCGGGAGGGGGTGGGTGAGCAGTTCTTC. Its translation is CASSAEREGVGEQFF.

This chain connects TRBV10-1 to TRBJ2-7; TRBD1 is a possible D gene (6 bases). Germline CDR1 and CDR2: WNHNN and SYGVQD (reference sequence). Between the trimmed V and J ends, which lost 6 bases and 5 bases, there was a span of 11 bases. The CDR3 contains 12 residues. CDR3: CASSYRDNEQYF. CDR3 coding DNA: TGCGCCAGCAGCTACAGGGACAACGAGCAGTACTTC.